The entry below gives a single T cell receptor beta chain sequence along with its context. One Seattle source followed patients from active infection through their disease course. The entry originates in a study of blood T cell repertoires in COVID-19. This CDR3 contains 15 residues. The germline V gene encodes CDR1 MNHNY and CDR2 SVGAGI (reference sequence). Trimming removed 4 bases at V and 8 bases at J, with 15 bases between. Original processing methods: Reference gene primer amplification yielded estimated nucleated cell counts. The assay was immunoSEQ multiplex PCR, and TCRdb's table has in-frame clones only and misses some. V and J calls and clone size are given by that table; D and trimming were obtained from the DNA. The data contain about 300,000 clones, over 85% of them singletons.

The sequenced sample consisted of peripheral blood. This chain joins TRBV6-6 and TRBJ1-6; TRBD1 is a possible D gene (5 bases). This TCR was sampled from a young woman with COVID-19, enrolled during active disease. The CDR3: CASSWGRGKDSPLHF. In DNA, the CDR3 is TGTGCCAGCAGTTGGGGACGGGGGAAGGATTCACCCCTCCACTTT.